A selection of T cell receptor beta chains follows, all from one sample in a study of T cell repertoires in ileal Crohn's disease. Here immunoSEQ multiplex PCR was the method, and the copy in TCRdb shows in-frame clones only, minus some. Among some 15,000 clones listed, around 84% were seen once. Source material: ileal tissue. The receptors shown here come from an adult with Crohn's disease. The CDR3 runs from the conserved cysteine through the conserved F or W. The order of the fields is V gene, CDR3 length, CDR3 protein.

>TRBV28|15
CASSSGGASSYEQYF
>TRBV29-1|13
CSVGQGAVHEQYF
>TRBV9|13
CASSYYNTGELFF
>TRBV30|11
CARAGGTEAFF
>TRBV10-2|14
CASISQGGTGELFF
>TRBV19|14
CASWELGGGTEAFF
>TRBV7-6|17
CASSWRLEKGPTDTQYF
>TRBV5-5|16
CASSPETGGTNEKLFF
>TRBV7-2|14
CASSSGLAEDTQYF
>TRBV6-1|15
CASSAARRDTGELFF
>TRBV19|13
CASRVTGGETQYF
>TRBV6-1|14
CASSGGGESEKLFF
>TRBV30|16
CAWSVHALGYQETQYF
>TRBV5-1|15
CASSRSGTGSHEQFF
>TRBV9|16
CASSVGPSGSYNEQFF
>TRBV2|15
CASGKGQEGNQPQHF
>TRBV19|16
CASSMFGQVINQPQHF
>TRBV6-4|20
CASSDTGGRLTSGGLYEQYF
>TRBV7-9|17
CASSAGTSGRVRETQYF
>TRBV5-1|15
CASSWVGTGGEKLSF
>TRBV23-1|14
CASSQGGSNQPQHF
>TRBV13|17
CASSPIPGQGPNTEAFF
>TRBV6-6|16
CASSYSSRGSIDEQFF
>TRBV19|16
CASSMGQGTGANVLTF
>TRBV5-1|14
CASSYGQGRNIQYF
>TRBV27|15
CASSSRGSSSYEQYF
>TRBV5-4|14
CASSLEQVNTEAFF
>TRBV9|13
CASTSGGAGEQFF
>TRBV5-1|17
CASSFLTGGSGANVLTF
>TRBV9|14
CASSLTGAGGEQFF
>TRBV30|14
CAWSVRGWVGEQYF
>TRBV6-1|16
CASSGVTGSSYNEQFF
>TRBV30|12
CASGTPNSPLHF
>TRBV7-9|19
CASSLPVAGDRDSNQPQHF
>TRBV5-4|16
CASSEPTGWGQETQYF
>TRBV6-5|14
CASSYIGGRNTIYF
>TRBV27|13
CASSGQIYQPQHF
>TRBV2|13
CASRLLKMNGYTF
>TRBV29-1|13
CSVLIQGARGYTF
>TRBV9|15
CASSGRTGGVETQYF
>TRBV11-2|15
CASSRPGLPPGEQFF
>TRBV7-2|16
CASSPTPGRSGNTIYF
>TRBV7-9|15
CASSQDRGRDIEAFF
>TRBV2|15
CASGEPGQGSNEQYF
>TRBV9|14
CASSVRVGTGELFF
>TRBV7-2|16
CASSLVRSVGANVLTF
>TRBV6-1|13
CGTGPDSNQPQHF
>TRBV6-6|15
CASSLYGVANEKLFF
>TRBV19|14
CASSTRGVAETQYF